A single sample is the source of the 3 T cell receptor beta chains below, sequenced in a study of T cell responses to AZD1222 COVID-19 vaccine. The repertoire was sequenced with immunoSEQ multiplex PCR; TCRdb's copy has only in-frame clones and lacks some. Of about 140,000 clones in the sample, 92% were seen once. The sequencing used peripheral blood, collected 28 days after the second AZD1222 dose. Source of these receptors: an adult who received the AZD1222 COVID-19 vaccine.

This chain links TRBV12-3 or TRBV12-4 with TRBJ2-3, with D perhaps TRBD2 (6 bases). Trimming removed 6 bases at V and 11 bases at J, with 18 bases between. The CDR3 totals 13 residues. CDR3 amino acids: CASSLTAGSEQYF. In DNA, the CDR3 is TGTGCCAGCAGCCTCACGGCCGGGAGTGAGCAGTATTTT.

The chain uses TRBV15 and TRBJ2-3; 8 bases map to TRBD1. V trimming: 1 base; J trimming: 6 bases; junction bases outside the gene matches: 12. This CDR3 has 17 residues. The germline CDR1 and CDR2 sequences are LNHNV and YYDKDF (reference sequence). The CDR3 sequence is CATSRVNRDRQDDTQYF. CDR3 bases: TGTGCCACCAGCAGAGTGAACCGGGACAGGCAGGATGATACGCAGTATTTT.

This chain joins TRBV7-9 and TRBJ1-6; no clear D gene. Germline V CDR1 and CDR2: SEHNR, FQNEAQ (reference sequence). V lost 1 base to trimming and J lost 0 bases, with 4 bases between them. This CDR3 is 15 amino acids long. The CDR3 region has the DNA TGTGCCAGCAGCTTAGAGAGCTCCTATAATTCACCCCTCCACTTT. Translating gives CASSLESSYNSPLHF.